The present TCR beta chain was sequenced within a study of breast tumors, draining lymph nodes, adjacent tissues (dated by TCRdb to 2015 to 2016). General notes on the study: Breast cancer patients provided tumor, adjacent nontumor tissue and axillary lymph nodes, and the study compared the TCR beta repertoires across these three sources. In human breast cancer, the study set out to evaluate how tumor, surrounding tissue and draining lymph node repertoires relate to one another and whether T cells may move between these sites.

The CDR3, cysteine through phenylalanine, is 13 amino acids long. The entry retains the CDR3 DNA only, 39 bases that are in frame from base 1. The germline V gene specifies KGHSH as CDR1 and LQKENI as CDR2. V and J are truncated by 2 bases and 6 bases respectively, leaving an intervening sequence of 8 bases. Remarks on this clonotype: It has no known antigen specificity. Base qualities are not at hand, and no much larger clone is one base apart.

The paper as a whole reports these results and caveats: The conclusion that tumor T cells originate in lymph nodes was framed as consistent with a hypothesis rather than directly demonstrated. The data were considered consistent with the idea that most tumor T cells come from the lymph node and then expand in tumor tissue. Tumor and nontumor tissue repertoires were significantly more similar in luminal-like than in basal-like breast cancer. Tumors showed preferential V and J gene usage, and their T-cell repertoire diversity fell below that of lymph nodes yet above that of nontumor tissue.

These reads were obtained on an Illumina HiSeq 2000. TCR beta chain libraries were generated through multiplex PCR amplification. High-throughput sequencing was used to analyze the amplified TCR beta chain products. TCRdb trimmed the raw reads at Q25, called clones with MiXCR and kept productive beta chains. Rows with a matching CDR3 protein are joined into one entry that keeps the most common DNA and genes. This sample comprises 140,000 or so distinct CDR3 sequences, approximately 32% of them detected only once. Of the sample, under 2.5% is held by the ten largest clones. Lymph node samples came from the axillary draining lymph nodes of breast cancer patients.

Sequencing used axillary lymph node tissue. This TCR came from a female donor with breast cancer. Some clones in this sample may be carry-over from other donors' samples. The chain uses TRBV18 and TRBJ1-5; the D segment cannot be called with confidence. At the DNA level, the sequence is TGTGCCAGCTCACCAGTTGGGAGTCAGCCCCAGCATTTT. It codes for CASSPVGSQPQHF. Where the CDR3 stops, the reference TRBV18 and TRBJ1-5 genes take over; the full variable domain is NAGVMQNPRHLVRRRGQEARLRCSPMKGHSHVYWYRQLPEEGLKFMVYLQKENIIDESGMPKERFSAEFPKEGPSILRIQQVVRGDSAAYFCASSPVGSQPQHFGDGTRLSIL.